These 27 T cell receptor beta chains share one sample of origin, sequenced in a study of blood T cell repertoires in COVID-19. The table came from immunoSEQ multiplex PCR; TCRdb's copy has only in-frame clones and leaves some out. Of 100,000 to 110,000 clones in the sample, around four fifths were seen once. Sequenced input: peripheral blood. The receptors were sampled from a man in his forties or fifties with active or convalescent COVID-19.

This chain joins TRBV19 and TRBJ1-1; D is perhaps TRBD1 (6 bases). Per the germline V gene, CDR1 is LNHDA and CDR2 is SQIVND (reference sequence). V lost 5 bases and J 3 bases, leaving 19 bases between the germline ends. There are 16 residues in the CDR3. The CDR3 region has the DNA TGTGCCAGTAGTTACAAACAGGGTGGTAGAGACACTGAAGCTTTCTTT. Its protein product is CASSYKQGGRDTEAFF. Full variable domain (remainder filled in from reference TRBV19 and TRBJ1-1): DGGITQSPKYLFRKEGQNVTLSCEQNLNHDAMYWYRQDPGQGLRLIYYSQIVNDFQKGDIAEGYSVSREKKESFPLTVTSAQKNPTAFYLCASSYKQGGRDTEAFFGQGTRLTVV.

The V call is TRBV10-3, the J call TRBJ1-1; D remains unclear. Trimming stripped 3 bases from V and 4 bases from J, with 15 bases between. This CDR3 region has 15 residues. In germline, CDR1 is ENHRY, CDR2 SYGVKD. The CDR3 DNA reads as TGTGCCATCAGTGAACGTTTCGGGGAAGGCACTGAAGCTTTCTTT. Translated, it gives CAISERFGEGTEAFF.

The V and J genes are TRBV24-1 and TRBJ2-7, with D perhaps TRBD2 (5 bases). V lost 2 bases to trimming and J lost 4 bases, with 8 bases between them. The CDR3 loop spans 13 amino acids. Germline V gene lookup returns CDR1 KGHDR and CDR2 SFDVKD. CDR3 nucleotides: TGTGCCACCAGTGATTCGGGATCTTACGAGCAGTACTTC. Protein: CATSDSGSYEQYF.

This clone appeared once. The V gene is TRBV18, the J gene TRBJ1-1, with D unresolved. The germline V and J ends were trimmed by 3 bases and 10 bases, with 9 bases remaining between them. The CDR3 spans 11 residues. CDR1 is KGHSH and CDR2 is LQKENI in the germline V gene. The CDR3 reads CASSPREGAFF. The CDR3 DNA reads TGTGCCAGCTCACCGCGTGAGGGAGCTTTCTTT.

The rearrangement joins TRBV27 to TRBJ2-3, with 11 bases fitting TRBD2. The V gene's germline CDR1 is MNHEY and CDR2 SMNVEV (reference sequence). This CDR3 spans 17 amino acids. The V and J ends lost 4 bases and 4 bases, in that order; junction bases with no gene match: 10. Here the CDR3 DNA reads TGTGCCAGCAGTTCAGGGACTAGCGGAGCACATTCAGATACGCAGTATTTT. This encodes CASSSGTSGAHSDTQYF.

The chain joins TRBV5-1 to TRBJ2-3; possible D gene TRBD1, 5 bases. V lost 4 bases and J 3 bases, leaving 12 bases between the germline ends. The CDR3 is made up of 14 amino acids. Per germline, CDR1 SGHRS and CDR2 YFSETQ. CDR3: CASSRWTNTDTQYF. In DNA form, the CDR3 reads TGCGCCAGCAGCAGGTGGACAAATACAGATACGCAGTATTTT.

The CDR3: CASSLGSVTDTQYF. The DNA for the CDR3 is TGCGCCAGCAGCTTGGGAAGCGTCACAGATACGCAGTATTTT. The chain links TRBV5-1 to TRBJ2-3, with D uncertain. The CDR3 covers 14 residues. The V end was cut by 0 bases, the J end by 2 bases, with 7 bases between. Germline CDR1 is SGHRS and CDR2 is YFSETQ.

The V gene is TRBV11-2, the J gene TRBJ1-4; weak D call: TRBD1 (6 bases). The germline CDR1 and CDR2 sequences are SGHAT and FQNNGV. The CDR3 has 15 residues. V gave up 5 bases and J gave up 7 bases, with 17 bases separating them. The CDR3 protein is CASSPAQGGGEKLFF. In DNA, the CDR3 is TGTGCCAGCAGCCCGGCCCAGGGAGGGGGTGAAAAACTGTTTTTT.

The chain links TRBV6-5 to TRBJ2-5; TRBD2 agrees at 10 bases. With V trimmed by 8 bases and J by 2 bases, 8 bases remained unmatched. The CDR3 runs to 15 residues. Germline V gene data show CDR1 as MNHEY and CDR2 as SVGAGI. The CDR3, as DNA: TGTGCCAGCCCCCCGCTAGCGGGGGCTCAAGAGACCCAGTACTTC. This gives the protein CASPPLAGAQETQYF.

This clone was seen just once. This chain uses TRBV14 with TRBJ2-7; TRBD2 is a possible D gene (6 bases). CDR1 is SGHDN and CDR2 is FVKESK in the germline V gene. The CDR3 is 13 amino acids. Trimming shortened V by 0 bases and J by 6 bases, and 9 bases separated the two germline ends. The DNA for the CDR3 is TGTGCCAGCAGCCAAGATGGGGGAGGCGAGCAGTACTTC. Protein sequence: CASSQDGGGEQYF.

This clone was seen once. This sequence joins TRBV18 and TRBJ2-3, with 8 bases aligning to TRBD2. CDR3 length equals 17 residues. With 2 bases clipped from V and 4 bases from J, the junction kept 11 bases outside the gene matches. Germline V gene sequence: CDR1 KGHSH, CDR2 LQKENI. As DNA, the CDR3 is TGTGCCAGCTCACCAAGGCTAGCGGGCGGAGAGGCAGATACGCAGTATTTT. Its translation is CASSPRLAGGEADTQYF.

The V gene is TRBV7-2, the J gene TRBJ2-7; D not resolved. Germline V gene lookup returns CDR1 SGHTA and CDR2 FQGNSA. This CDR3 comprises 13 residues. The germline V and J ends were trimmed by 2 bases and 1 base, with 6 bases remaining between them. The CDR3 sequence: CASSLTASYEQYF. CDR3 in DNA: TGTGCCAGCAGCTTAACAGCTTCCTACGAGCAGTACTTC. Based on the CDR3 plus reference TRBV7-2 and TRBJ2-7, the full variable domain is GAGVSQSPSNKVTEKGKDVELRCDPISGHTALYWYRQSLGQGLEFLIYFQGNSAPDKSGLPSDRFSAERTGGSVSTLTIQRTQQEDSAVYLCASSLTASYEQYFGPGTRLTVT.

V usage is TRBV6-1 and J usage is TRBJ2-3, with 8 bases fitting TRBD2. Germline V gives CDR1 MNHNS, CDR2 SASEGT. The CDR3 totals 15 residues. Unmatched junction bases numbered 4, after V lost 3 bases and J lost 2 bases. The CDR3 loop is CASSDSGDLTDTQYF. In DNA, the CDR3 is TGTGCCAGCAGTGATAGCGGGGACCTCACAGATACGCAGTATTTT.

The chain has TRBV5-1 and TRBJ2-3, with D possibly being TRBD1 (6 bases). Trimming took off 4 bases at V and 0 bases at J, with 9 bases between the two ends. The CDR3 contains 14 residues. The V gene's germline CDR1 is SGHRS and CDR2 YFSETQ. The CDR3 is CASSVQGSTDTQYF. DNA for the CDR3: TGCGCCAGCAGCGTACAGGGTAGCACAGATACGCAGTATTTT.

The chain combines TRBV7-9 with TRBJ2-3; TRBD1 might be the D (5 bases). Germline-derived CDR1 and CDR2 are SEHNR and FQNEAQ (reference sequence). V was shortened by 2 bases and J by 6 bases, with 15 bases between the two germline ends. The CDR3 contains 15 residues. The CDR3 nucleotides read TGTGCCAGCAGCTTATTCCCCACGACAGTGGATACGCAGTATTTT. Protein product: CASSLFPTTVDTQYF.

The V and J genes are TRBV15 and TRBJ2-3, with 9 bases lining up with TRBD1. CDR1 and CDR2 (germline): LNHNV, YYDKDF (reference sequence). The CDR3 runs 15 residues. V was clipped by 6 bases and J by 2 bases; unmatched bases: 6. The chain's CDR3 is CATSTTGGFTDTQYF. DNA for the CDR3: TGTGCCACCAGTACGACAGGGGGTTTCACAGATACGCAGTATTTT.

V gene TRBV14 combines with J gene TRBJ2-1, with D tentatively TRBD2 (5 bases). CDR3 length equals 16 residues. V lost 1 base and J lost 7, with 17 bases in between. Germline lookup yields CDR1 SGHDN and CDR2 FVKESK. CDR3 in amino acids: CASSQASPQRRNEQFF. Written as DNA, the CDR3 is TGTGCCAGCAGCCAAGCTTCCCCCCAGCGGAGGAATGAGCAGTTCTTC.

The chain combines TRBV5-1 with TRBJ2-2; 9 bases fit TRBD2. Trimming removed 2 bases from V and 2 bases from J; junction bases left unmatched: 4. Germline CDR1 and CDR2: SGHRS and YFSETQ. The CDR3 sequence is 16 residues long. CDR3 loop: CASSFVAGANTGELFF. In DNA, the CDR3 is TGCGCCAGCAGCTTTGTAGCGGGGGCCAACACCGGGGAGCTGTTTTTT.

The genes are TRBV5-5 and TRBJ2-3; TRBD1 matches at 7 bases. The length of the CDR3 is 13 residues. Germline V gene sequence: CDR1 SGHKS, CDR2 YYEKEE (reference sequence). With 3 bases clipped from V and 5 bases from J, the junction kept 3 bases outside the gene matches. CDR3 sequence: CASSYRDRDTQYF. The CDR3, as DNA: TGTGCCAGCAGCTATCGGGACAGAGATACGCAGTATTTT.

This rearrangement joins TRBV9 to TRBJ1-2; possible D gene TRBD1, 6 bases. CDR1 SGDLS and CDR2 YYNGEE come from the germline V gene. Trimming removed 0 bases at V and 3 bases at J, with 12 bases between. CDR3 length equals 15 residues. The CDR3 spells CASSVAGATYYGYTF. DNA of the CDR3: TGTGCCAGCAGCGTAGCAGGGGCTACTTACTATGGCTACACCTTC.

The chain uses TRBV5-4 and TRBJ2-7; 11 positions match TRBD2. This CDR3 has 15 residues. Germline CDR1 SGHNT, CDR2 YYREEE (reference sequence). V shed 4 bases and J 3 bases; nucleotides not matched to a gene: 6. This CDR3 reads CASSGGGLADYEQYF. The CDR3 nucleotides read TGTGCCAGCAGCGGAGGGGGACTAGCGGACTACGAGCAGTACTTC.

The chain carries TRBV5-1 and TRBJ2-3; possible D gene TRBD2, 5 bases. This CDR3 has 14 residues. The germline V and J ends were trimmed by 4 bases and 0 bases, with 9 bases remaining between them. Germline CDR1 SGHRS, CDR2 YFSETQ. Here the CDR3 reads CASSRSGSTDTQYF. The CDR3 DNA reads TGCGCCAGCAGCAGGAGCGGTAGCACAGATACGCAGTATTTT.

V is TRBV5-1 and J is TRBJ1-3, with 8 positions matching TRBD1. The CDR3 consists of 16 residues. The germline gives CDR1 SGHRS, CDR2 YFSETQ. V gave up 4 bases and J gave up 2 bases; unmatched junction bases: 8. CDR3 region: CASSPGGGFPGNTIYF. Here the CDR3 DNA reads TGCGCCAGCAGCCCAGGGGGCGGGTTTCCTGGAAACACCATATATTTT.

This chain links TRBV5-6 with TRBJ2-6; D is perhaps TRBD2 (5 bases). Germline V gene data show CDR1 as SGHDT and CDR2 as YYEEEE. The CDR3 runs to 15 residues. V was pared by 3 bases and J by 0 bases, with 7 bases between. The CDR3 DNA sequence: TGTGCCAGCAGCTCAGAGGGCTCTGGGGCCAACGTCCTGACTTTC. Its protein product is CASSSEGSGANVLTF.

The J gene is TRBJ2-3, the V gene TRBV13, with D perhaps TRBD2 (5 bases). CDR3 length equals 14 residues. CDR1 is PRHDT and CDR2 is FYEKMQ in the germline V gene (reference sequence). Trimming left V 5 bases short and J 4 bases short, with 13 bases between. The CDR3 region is CASSTTLASDTQYF. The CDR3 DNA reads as TGTGCCAGCAGCACAACCCTAGCATCAGATACGCAGTATTTT.

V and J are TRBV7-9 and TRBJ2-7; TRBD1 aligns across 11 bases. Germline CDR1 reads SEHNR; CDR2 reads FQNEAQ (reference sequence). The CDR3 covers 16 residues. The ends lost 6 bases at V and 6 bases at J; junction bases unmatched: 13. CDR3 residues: CASRPPGQGARREQYF. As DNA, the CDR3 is TGTGCCAGCAGACCTCCCGGACAGGGGGCGCGTCGCGAGCAGTACTTC. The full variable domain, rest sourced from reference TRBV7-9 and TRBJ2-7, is DTGVSQNPRHKITKRGQNVTFRCDPISEHNRLYWYRQTLGQGPEFLTYFQNEAQLEKSRLLSDRFSAERPKGSFSTLEIQRTEQGDSAMYLCASRPPGQGARREQYFGPGTRLTVT.

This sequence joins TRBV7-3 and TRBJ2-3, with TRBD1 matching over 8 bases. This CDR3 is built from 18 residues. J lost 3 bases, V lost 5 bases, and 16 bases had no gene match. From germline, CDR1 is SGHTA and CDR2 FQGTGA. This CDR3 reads CASSDYPRGQGETDTQYF. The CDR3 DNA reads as TGTGCCAGCAGCGACTACCCCCGAGGACAGGGTGAAACAGATACGCAGTATTTT.